This entry lists 22 T cell receptor beta chains sequenced from one sample in a study of blood T cell repertoires in COVID-19. Libraries were prepared by immunoSEQ multiplex PCR; TCRdb keeps only in-frame clonotypes and omits some of them. The sample consists of 300,000 or so clones, 90% of them appearing once. The material sequenced was PBMCs or T cells enriched from blood (not recorded which). Receptors originate from a woman aged 25 to 39 who had recovered from COVID-19.

The chain has TRBV18 and TRBJ2-5, with D uncertain. The germline CDR1 and CDR2 sequences are KGHSH and LQKENI. The CDR3 has 13 amino acids. V lost 2 bases and J 3 bases, leaving 7 bases between the germline ends. The CDR3 bases are TGTGCCAGCTCACCAAGAGGCAAAGAGACCCAGTACTTC. Translation: CASSPRGKETQYF.

The rearrangement joins TRBV5-1 to TRBJ1-5; D gene unclear. The CDR3 length is 15 residues. V was shortened by 4 bases and J by 7 bases, with 18 bases between the two germline ends. Germline loops: CDR1 SGHRS, CDR2 YFSETQ. The CDR3 DNA is TGCGCCAGCAGCCCGGGCGGGCCAGGTCCCCAGCCCCAGCATTTT. Residues: CASSPGGPGPQPQHF.

The rearrangement links TRBV10-1 to TRBJ2-1; the match to TRBD2 covers 13 bases. This CDR3 has 18 amino acids. The germline V gene encodes CDR1 WNHNN and CDR2 SYGVQD (reference sequence). V was pared by 2 bases and J by 9 bases, with 13 bases of the junction left unmatched. CDR3 in DNA: TGCGCCAGCAGTGAGGTCCTTAAACTAGCGGGAGGGCCTAGTGAGCAGTTCTTC. Translated, it gives CASSEVLKLAGGPSEQFF.

The chain recombines TRBV6-6 with TRBJ2-2; a possible D gene is TRBD1 (6 bases). The germline V gene encodes CDR1 MNHNY and CDR2 SVGAGI (reference sequence). The CDR3 spans 17 residues. Trimming cost V 5 bases and J 0 bases, with 16 bases left between them. The chain's CDR3 is CASSPTGYPANTGELFF. The CDR3 DNA sequence: TGTGCCAGCAGTCCTACAGGGTACCCCGCGAACACCGGGGAGCTGTTTTTT.

The J gene is TRBJ1-2, the V gene TRBV10-3; a weak D match, TRBD1 (5 bases). Trimming shortened V by 10 bases and J by 8 bases, and 17 bases separated the two germline ends. The CDR3 is made up of 12 amino acids. CDR1 is ENHRY and CDR2 is SYGVKD in the germline V gene. CDR3 protein: CATGEGSGGYTF. The DNA for the CDR3 is TGTGCCACCGGTGAGGGGTCAGGAGGCTACACCTTC.

The chain joins TRBV10-3 to TRBJ1-1; TRBD1 agrees at 7 bases. Looked up from germline, CDR1 is ENHRY and CDR2 is SYGVKD. This CDR3 is built from 15 residues. The V gene end was trimmed by 3 bases and the J gene end by 8 bases; junction bases not matched to a gene: 12. The CDR3 DNA follows: TGTGCCATCAGTGACTTGGACAGGACTGCAAAGGAAGCTTTCTTT. This encodes CAISDLDRTAKEAFF.

CDR3 residues: CASSPALNTEAFF. The CDR3 DNA is TGTGCCAGCAGTCCTGCACTTAACACTGAAGCTTTCTTT. This chain joins TRBV28 and TRBJ1-1; no reliable D call. The CDR3 is made up of 13 amino acids. V lost 5 bases and J 2 bases, leaving 9 bases between the germline ends. Germline CDR1 is MDHEN and CDR2 is SYDVKM. Full variable domain (remainder filled in from reference TRBV28 and TRBJ1-1): DVKVTQSSRYLVKRTGEKVFLECVQDMDHENMFWYRQDPGLGLRLIYFSYDVKMKEKGDIPEGYSVSREKKERFSLILESASTNQTSMYLCASSPALNTEAFFGQGTRLTVV.

The chain recombines TRBV7-2 with TRBJ1-2, with 8 nucleotides matching TRBD1. The CDR3 has 15 residues. With 5 bases clipped from V and 7 bases from J, the junction kept 12 bases outside the gene matches. The V gene's germline CDR1 is SGHTA and CDR2 FQGNSA. The CDR3 spells CASSRQTGEPTGYTF. In DNA, the CDR3 is TGTGCCAGCAGCAGACAGACAGGGGAACCGACTGGCTACACCTTC. The full variable domain, in which reference TRBV7-2 and TRBJ1-2 provide the parts outside the CDR3, is GAGVSQSPSNKVTEKGKDVELRCDPISGHTALYWYRQSLGQGLEFLIYFQGNSAPDKSGLPSDRFSAERTGGSVSTLTIQRTQQEDSAVYLCASSRQTGEPTGYTFGSGTRLTVV.

The V call is TRBV20-1, the J call TRBJ1-4; D possibly corresponds to TRBD1 (6 bases). The CDR3 consists of 14 residues. Trimming cost V 3 bases and J 7 bases, with 15 bases left between them. CDR1 and CDR2 from the germline V gene are DFQATT and SNEGSKA (reference sequence). CDR3 amino acids: CSASWPGVGEKLFF. The DNA for the CDR3 is TGCAGTGCTAGTTGGCCAGGGGTTGGTGAAAAACTGTTTTTT.

V is TRBV15 and J is TRBJ1-2; D is uncertain. Germline assignment: CDR1 LNHNV and CDR2 YYDKDF (reference sequence). V lost 1 base to trimming and J lost 1 base, with 13 bases between them. The length of the CDR3 is 16 residues. CDR3 residues: CATSRVSRHLNYGYTF. The CDR3 DNA is TGTGCCACCAGCAGAGTATCCAGACACCTTAACTATGGCTACACCTTC.

The chain employs TRBV19 and TRBJ2-1, with 7 positions matching TRBD1. With 8 bases clipped from V and 7 bases from J, the junction kept 11 bases outside the gene matches. The CDR3 runs to 14 residues. Germline values: CDR1 LNHDA, CDR2 SQIVND (reference sequence). CDR3 region: CASGATGKSNEQFF. The DNA for the CDR3 is TGTGCCAGTGGGGCGACAGGGAAATCGAATGAGCAGTTCTTC.

J is TRBJ1-6 and V is TRBV19; 7 bases agree with TRBD1. This CDR3 spans 16 amino acids. Trimming at V came to 8 bases and at J to 7 bases, leaving 14 bases not matched to a gene. In germline, CDR1 is LNHDA, CDR2 SQIVND (reference sequence). The CDR3 spells CASRSNYRGLNSPLHF. In nucleotides, the CDR3 is TGTGCCAGTCGTTCGAATTACAGGGGATTGAATTCACCCCTCCACTTT.

The chain carries TRBV28 and TRBJ2-3; the D gene is possibly TRBD1 (6 bases). The V end lost 6 bases, the J end lost 10 bases, and 14 bases lay between the germline ends. The germline V gene has CDR1 MDHEN and CDR2 SYDVKM. This CDR3 contains 12 residues. The CDR3 region is CASSPRGNAQYF. The CDR3, as DNA: TGTGCCAGCAGCCCTAGGGGGAATGCGCAGTATTTT.

This clone was seen once. The chain recombines TRBV5-4 with TRBJ2-5; 9 bases agree with TRBD1. V dropped 1 base and J dropped 5; count of bases not matched to a gene: 3. Looked up from germline, CDR1 is SGHNT and CDR2 is YYREEE (reference sequence). This CDR3 region has 14 residues. For the CDR3, the DNA is TGTGCCAGCAGCTTGACAGGGGGCAGGGAGACCCAGTACTTC. Protein sequence: CASSLTGGRETQYF.

This chain uses TRBV15 with TRBJ1-5; D unclear. Germline CDR1 and CDR2: LNHNV and YYDKDF (reference sequence). V was shortened by 4 bases and J by 0 bases, with 4 bases between the two germline ends. This CDR3 spans 13 amino acids. CDR3 nucleotide sequence: TGTGCCACCAGCACCTATAGCAATCAGCCCCAGCATTTT. Translation gives CATSTYSNQPQHF.

The CDR3 nucleotides are TGTGCCAGCAGCTTGAGGGCTGGAGCTTTCCAAGAGACCCAGTACTTC. Its protein product is CASSLRAGAFQETQYF. This chain connects TRBV11-2 to TRBJ2-5; D possibly corresponds to TRBD2 (5 bases). CDR1 is SGHAT, CDR2 FQNNGV, per germline. Trimming pared 3 bases from V and 1 base from J, leaving 15 bases between. The CDR3 length is 16 residues.

This chain connects TRBV28 to TRBJ1-4, with 10 bases aligning to TRBD1. The J segment lost 7 bases and the V segment lost 5 bases, leaving 4 bases of the junction unmatched. Germline V lookup: CDR1 MDHEN, CDR2 SYDVKM. The length of the CDR3 is 14 residues. The CDR3 DNA is TGTGCCAGCAGTCACAGACAGGGGGCTGAAAAACTGTTTTTT. Amino acid sequence: CASSHRQGAEKLFF. The complete variable domain, with remaining parts taken from reference TRBV28 and TRBJ1-4, reads DVKVTQSSRYLVKRTGEKVFLECVQDMDHENMFWYRQDPGLGLRLIYFSYDVKMKEKGDIPEGYSVSREKKERFSLILESASTNQTSMYLCASSHRQGAEKLFFGSGTQLSVL.

This clone was seen once. V usage is TRBV28 and J usage is TRBJ2-1; 13 bases line up with TRBD2. With V trimmed by 4 bases and J by 9 bases, 6 bases remained unmatched. CDR1 and CDR2 (germline): MDHEN, SYDVKM. The CDR3 has 15 amino acids. In nucleotides, the CDR3 is TGTGCCAGCAGTTGGACTAGCGGGAGAGCAAGTGAGCAGTTCTTC. Encoded protein: CASSWTSGRASEQFF.

The chain links TRBV9 to TRBJ2-4; 7 bases are shared with TRBD1. The junction had 10 bases not matched to a gene; V was cut back by 0 bases and J by 7 bases. The CDR3 sequence is 16 residues long. The germline V gene has CDR1 SGDLS and CDR2 YYNGEE. In nucleotides, the CDR3 is TGTGCCAGCAGCGTAGAACTTCAGGGGGAGAGGAACATTCAGTACTTC. Its protein product is CASSVELQGERNIQYF.

The chain links TRBV7-9 to TRBJ1-2; possible D gene TRBD1, 5 bases. The V and J ends lost 5 bases and 8 bases respectively, with 21 bases between them. CDR3 length: 15 residues. Germline CDR1 is SEHNR and CDR2 is FQNEAQ (reference sequence). The CDR3 is CASSHPTGEVSGYTF. CDR3 coding DNA: TGTGCCAGCAGCCACCCCACGGGGGAAGTAAGCGGCTACACCTTC.

This chain joins TRBV27 and TRBJ1-5, with D possibly being TRBD1 (6 bases). Germline V gives CDR1 MNHEY, CDR2 SMNVEV (reference sequence). The CDR3 totals 14 residues. Trimming pared 6 bases from V and 6 bases from J, leaving 15 bases between. CDR3 in DNA: TGTGCCAGCAGCCCAGGGGTTTTTGGTCAGCCCCAGCATTTT. Translated, it gives CASSPGVFGQPQHF.

The gene calls are TRBV7-8 and TRBJ2-2; TRBD2 might be the D (6 bases). Looked up from germline, CDR1 is SGHVS and CDR2 is FQNEAQ. Trimming pared 5 bases from V and 8 bases from J, leaving 21 bases between. The CDR3 length is 16 residues. The CDR3 nucleotides are TGTGCCAGCAGCCCCAATTGGGACTGGATGACAGGGGAGCTGTTTTTT. It encodes CASSPNWDWMTGELFF.